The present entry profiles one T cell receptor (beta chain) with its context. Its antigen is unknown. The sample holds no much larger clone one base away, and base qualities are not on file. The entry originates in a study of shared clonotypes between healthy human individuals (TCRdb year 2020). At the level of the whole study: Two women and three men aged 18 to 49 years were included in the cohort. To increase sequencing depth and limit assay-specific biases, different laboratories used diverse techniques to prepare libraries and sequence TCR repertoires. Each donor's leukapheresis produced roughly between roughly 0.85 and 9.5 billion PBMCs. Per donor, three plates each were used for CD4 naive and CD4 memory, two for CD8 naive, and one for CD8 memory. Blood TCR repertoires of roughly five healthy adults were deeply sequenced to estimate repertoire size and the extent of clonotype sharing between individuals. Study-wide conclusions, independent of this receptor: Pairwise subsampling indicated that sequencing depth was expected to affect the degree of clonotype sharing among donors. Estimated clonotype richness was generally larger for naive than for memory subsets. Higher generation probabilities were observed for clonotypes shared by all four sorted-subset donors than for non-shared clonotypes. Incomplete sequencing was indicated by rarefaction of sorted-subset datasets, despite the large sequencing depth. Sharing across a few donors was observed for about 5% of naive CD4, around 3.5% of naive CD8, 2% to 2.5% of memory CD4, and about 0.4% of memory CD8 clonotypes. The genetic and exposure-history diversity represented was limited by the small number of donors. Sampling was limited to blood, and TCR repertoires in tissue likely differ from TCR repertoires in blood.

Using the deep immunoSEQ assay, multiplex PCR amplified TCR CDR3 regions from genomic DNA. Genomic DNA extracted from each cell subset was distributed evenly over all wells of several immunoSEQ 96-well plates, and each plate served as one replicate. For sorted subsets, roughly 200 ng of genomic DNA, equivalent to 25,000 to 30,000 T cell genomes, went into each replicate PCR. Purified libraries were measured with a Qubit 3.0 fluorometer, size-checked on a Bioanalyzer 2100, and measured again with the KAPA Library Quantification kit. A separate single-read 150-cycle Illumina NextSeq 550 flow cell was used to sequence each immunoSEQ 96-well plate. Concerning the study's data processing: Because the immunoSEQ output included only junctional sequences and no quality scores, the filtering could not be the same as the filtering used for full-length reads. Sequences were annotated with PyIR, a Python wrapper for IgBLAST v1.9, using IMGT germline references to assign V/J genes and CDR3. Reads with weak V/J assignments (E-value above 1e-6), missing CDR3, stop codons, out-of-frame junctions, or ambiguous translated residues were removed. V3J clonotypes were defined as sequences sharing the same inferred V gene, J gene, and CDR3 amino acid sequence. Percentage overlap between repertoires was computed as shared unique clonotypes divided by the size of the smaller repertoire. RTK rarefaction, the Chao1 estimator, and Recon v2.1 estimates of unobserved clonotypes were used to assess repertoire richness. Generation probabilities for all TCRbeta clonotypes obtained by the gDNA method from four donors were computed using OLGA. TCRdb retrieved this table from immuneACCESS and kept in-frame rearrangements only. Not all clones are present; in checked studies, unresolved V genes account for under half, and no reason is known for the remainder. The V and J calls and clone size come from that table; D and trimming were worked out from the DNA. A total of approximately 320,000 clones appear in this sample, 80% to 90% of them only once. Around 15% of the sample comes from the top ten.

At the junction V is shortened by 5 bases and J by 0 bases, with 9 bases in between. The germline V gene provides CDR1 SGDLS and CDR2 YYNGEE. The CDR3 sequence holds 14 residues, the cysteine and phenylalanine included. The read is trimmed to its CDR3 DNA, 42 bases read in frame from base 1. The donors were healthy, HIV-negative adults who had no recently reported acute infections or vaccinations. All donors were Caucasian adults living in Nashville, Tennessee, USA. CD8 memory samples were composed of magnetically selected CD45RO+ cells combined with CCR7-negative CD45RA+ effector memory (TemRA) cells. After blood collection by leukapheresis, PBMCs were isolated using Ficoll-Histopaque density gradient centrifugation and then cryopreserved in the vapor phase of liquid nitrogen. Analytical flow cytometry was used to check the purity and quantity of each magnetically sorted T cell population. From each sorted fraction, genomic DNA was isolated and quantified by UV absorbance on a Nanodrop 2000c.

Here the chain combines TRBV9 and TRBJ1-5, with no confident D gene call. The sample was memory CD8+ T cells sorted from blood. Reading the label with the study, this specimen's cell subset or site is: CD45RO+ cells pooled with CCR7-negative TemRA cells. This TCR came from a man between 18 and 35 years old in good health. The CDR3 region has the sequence CASSEDGSNQPQHF. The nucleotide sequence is TGTGCCAGCAGTGAAGACGGTAGCAATCAGCCCCAGCATTTT.